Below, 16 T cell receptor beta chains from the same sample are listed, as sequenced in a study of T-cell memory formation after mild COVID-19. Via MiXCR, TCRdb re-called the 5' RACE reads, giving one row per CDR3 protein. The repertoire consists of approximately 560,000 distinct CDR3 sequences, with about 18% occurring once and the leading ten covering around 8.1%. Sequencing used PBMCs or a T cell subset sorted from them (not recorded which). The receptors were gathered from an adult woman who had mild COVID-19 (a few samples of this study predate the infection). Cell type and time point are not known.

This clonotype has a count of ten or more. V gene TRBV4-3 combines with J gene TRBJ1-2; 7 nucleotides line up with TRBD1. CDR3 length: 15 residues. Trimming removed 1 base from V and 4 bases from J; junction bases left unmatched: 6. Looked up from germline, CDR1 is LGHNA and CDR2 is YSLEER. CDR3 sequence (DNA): TGCGCCAGCAGCCAAGCCGGGACAGTCCTCTATGGCTACACCTTC. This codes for CASSQAGTVLYGYTF.

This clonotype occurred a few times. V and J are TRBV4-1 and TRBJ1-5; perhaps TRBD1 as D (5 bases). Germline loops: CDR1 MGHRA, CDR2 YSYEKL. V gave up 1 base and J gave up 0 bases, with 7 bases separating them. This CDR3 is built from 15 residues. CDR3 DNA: TGCGCCAGCAGCCAAGGTGGGGGTAGCAATCAGCCCCAGCATTTT. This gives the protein CASSQGGGSNQPQHF.

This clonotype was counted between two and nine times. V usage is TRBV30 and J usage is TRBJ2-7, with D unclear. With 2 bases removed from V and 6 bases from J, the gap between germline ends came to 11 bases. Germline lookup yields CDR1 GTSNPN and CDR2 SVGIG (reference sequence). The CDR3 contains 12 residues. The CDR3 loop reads CAWSSPGGEQYF. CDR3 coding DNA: TGTGCCTGGAGTTCTCCAGGTGGCGAGCAGTACTTC.

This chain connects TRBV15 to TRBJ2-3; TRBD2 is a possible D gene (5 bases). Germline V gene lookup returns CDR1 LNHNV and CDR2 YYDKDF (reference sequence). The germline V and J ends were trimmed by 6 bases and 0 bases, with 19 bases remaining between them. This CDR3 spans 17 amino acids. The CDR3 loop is CATRDRAGDLSTDTQYF. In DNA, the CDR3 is TGTGCCACCAGAGACCGGGCGGGCGACCTAAGCACAGATACGCAGTATTTT.

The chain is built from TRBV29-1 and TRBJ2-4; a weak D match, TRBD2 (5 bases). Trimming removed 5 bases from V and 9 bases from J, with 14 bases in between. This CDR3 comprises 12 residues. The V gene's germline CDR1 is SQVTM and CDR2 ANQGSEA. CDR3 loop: CSVLASLSIQYF. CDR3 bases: TGCAGCGTTTTGGCTAGCTTGAGCATTCAGTACTTC.

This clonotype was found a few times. Written as DNA, the CDR3 is TGTGCCAGCAGCGTGACCGGGACAGGGGGCGCGGAGACCCAGTACTTC. The encoded protein is CASSVTGTGGAETQYF. The chain links TRBV9 to TRBJ2-5, with TRBD1 identical over 12 bases. The CDR3 spans 16 residues. The trim removed 2 bases at V and 5 bases at J, leaving 7 bases unmatched. Germline assignment: CDR1 SGDLS and CDR2 YYNGEE.

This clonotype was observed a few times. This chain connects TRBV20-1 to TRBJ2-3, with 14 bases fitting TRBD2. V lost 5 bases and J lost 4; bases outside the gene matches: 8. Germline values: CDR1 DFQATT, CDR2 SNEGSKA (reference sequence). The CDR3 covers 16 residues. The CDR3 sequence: CSAATSGRGFADTQYF. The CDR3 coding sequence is TGCAGTGCTGCGACTAGCGGGAGGGGATTTGCAGATACGCAGTATTTT.

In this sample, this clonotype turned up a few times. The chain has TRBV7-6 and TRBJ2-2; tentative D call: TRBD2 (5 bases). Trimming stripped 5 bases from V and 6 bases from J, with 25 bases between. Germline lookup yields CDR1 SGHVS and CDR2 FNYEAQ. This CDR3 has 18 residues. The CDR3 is CASSPVGGRRGLAGELFF. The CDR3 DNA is TGTGCCAGCAGCCCAGTAGGAGGACGACGTGGGTTAGCCGGGGAGCTGTTTTTT.

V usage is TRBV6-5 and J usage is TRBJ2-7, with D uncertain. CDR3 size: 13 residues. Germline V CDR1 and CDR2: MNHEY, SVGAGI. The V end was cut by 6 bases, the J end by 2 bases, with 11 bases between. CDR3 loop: CASSSPGTYEQYF. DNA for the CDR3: TGTGCCAGCAGCTCGCCGGGTACCTACGAGCAGTACTTC.

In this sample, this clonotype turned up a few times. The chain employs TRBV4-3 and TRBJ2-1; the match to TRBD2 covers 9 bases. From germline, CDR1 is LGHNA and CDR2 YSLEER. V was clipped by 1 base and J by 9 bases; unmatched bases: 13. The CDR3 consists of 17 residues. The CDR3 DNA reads TGCGCCAGCAGCCAAGCCACGCCGGCTAGCGGGGACGCTGAGCAGTTCTTC. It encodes CASSQATPASGDAEQFF.

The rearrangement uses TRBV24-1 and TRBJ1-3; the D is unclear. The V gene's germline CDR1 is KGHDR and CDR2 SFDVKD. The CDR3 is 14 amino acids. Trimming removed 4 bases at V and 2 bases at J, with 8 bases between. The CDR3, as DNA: TGTGCCACCAGTGACCCGTTAGCTGGAAACACCATATATTTT. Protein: CATSDPLAGNTIYF.

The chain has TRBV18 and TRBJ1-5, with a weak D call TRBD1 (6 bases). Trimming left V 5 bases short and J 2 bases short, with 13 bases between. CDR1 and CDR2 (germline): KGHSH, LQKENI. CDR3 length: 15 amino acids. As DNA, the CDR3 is TGTGCCAGCTCAAAGAGCGGGGGCGGCAATCAGCCCCAGCATTTT. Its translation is CASSKSGGGNQPQHF.

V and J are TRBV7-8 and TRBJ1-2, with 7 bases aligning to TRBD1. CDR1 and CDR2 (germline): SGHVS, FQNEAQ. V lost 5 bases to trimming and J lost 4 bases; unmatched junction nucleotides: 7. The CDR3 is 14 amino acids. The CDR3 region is CASSAGGGLYGYTF. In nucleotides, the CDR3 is TGTGCCAGCAGCGCAGGGGGGGGACTCTATGGCTACACCTTC.

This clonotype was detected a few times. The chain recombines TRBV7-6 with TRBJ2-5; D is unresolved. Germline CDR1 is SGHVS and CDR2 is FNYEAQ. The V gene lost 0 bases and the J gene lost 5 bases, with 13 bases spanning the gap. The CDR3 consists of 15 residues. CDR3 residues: CASSLAYTPRETQYF. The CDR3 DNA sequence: TGTGCCAGCAGCTTAGCCTACACCCCGAGGGAGACCCAGTACTTC.

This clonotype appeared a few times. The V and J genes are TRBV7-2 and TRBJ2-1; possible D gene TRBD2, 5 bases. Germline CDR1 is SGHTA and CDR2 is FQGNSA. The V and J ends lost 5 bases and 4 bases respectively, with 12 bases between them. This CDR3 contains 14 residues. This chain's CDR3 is CASSPDGVYNEQFF. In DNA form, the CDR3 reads TGTGCCAGCAGCCCCGACGGGGTTTACAATGAGCAGTTCTTC.

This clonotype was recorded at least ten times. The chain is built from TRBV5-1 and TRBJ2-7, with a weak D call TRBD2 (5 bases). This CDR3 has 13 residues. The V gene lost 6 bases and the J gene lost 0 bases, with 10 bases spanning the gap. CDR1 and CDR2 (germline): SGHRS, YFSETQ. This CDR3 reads CASNPGNSYEQYF. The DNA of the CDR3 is TGCGCCAGCAACCCGGGGAACTCCTACGAGCAGTACTTC.